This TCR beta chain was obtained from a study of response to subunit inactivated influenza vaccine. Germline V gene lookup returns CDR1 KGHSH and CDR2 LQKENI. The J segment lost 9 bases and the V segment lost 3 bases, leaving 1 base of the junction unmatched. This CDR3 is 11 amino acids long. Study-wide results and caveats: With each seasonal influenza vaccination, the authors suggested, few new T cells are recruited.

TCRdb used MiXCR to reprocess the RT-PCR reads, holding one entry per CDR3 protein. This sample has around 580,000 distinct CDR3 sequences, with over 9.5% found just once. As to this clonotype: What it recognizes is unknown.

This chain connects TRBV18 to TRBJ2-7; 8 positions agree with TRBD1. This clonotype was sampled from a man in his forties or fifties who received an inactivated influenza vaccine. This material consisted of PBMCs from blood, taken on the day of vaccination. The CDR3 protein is CASSPGTGQYF. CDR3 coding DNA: TGTGCCAGCTCACCCGGGACAGGGCAGTACTTC.